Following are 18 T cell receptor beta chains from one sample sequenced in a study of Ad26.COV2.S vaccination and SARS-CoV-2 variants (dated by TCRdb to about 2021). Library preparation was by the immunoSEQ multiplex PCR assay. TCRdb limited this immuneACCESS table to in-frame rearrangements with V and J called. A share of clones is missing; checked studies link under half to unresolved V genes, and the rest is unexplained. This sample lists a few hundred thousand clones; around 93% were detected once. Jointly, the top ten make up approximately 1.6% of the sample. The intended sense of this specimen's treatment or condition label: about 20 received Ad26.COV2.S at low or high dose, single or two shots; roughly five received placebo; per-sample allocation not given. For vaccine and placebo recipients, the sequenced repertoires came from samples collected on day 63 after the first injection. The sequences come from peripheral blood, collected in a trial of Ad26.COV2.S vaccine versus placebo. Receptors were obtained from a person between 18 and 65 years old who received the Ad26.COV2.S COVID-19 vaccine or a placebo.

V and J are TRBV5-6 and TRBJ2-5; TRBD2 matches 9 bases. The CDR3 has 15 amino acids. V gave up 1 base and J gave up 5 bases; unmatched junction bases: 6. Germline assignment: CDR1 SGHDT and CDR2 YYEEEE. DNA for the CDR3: TGTGCCAGCAGCTTGCGCGGGGGGGGCAGGGAGACCCAGTACTTC. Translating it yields CASSLRGGGRETQYF.

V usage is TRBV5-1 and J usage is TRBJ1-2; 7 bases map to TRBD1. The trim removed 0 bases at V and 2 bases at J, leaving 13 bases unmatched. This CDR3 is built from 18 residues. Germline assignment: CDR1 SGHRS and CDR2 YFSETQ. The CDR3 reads CASSLEVSQGVSNYGYTF. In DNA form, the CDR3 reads TGCGCCAGCAGCTTGGAGGTTTCGCAGGGGGTATCCAACTATGGCTACACCTTC.

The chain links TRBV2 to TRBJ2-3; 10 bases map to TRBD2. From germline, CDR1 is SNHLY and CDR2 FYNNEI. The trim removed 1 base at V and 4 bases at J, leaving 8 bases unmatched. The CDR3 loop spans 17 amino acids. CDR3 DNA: TGTGCCAGCAGTGAAGAGCTAGCGGGGGCCGCGTCAGATACGCAGTATTTT. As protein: CASSEELAGAASDTQYF.

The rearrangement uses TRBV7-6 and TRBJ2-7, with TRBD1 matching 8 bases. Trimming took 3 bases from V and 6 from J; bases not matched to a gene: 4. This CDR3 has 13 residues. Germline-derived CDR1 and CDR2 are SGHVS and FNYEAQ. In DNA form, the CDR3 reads TGTGCCAGCAGCTTCGGACAGGGCGTCGAGCAGTACTTC. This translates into CASSFGQGVEQYF.

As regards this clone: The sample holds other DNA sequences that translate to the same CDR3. The chain's CDR3 is CASSPTGGDYGYTF. The CDR3 nucleotides are TGCGCCAGCAGCCCGACAGGGGGGGACTATGGCTACACCTTC. The chain joins TRBV4-3 to TRBJ1-2; 9 positions agree with TRBD1. V dropped 4 bases and J dropped 3; count of bases not matched to a gene: 3. This CDR3 contains 14 residues. Germline V gives CDR1 LGHNA, CDR2 YSLEER.

This CDR3 reads CASTRDRGEAFF. The CDR3, as DNA: TGTGCCAGCACTCGGGACAGGGGAGAAGCTTTCTTT. The genes are TRBV18 and TRBJ1-1; 10 bases align to TRBD1. CDR1 and CDR2 from the germline V gene are KGHSH and LQKENI. The CDR3 runs to 12 residues. V shed 8 bases and J 8 bases; nucleotides not matched to a gene: 5.

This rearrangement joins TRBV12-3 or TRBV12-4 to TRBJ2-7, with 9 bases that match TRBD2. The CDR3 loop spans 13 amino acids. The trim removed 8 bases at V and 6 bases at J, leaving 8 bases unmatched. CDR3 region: CASAWRGGLEQYF. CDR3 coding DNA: TGTGCCAGCGCGTGGCGGGGGGGCCTCGAGCAGTACTTC.

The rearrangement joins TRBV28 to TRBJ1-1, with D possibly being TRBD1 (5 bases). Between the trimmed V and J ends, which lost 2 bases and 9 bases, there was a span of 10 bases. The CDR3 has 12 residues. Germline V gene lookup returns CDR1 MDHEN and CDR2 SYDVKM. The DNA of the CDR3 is TGTGCCAGCAGTTTAGATGAGGGGAAAGCTTTCTTT. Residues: CASSLDEGKAFF. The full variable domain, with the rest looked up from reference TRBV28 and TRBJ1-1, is DVKVTQSSRYLVKRTGEKVFLECVQDMDHENMFWYRQDPGLGLRLIYFSYDVKMKEKGDIPEGYSVSREKKERFSLILESASTNQTSMYLCASSLDEGKAFFGQGTRLTVV.

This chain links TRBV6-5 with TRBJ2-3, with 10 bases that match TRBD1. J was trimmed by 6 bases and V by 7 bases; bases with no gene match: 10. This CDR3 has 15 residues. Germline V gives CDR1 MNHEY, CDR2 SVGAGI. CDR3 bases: TGTGCCAGCACTCCCCGGGACAGGGGCTCGGATACGCAGTATTTT. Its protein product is CASTPRDRGSDTQYF.

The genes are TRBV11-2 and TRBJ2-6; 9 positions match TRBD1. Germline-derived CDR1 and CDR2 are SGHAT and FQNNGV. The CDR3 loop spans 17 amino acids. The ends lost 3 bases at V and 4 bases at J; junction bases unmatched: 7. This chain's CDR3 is CASSLGQGGRGANVLTF. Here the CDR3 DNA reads TGTGCCAGCAGCTTGGGACAGGGAGGTAGAGGGGCCAACGTCCTGACTTTC.

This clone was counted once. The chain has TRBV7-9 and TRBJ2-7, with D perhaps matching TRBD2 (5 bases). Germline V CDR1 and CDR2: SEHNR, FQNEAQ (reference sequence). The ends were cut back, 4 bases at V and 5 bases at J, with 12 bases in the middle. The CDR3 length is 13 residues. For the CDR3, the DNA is TGTGCCAGCAGCTCCCCCCCCGGGGACGAGCAGTACTTC. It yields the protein CASSSPPGDEQYF.

The CDR3 loop is CASNQGLWSNQPQHF. The CDR3, as DNA: TGTGCCAGCAACCAGGGACTTTGGAGCAATCAGCCCCAGCATTTT. The V call is TRBV28, the J call TRBJ1-5; TRBD1 might be the D (5 bases). From germline, CDR1 is MDHEN and CDR2 SYDVKM. The ends were cut back, 7 bases at V and 1 base at J, with 14 bases in the middle. The CDR3 consists of 15 residues.

The CDR3 here is CASTGFNGPQHF. The CDR3 bases are TGTGCCAGTACAGGTTTTAACGGGCCCCAGCATTTT. The rearrangement uses TRBV19 and TRBJ1-5; D uncertain. This CDR3 has 12 residues. V lost 7 bases and J 9 bases, leaving 13 bases between the germline ends. Germline V gene data show CDR1 as LNHDA and CDR2 as SQIVND (reference sequence).

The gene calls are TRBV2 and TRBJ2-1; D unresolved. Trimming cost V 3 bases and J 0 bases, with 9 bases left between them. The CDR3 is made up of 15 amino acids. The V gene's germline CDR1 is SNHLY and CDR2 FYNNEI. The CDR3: CASSDQQSSYNEQFF. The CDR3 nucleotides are TGTGCCAGCAGTGACCAACAGAGCTCCTACAATGAGCAGTTCTTC.

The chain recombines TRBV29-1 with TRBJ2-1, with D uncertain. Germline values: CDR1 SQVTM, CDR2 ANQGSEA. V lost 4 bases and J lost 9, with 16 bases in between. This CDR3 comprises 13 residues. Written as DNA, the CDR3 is TGCAGCGTTGCCCCTGCCTGGTCCGCTGAGCAGTTCTTC. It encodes CSVAPAWSAEQFF.

CDR3 protein: CASSLEFTSYNEQFF. Here the CDR3 DNA reads TGCGCCAGCAGCCTAGAATTCACCTCCTACAATGAGCAGTTCTTC. This rearrangement joins TRBV4-3 to TRBJ2-1; D unclear. CDR1 and CDR2 (germline): LGHNA, YSLEER. The CDR3 has 15 residues. Trimming pared 4 bases from V and 0 bases from J, leaving 10 bases between.

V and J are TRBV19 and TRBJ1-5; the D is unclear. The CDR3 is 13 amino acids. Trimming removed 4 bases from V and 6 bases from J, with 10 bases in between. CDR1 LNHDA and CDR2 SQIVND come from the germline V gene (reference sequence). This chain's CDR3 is CASSNGEGQPQHF. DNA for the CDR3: TGTGCCAGTAGTAATGGGGAGGGTCAGCCCCAGCATTTT.

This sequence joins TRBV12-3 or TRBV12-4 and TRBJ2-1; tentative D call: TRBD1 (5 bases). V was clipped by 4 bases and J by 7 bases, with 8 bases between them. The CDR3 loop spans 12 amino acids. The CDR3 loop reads CASSSAGNEQFF. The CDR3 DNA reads TGTGCCAGCAGTTCCGCAGGGAATGAGCAGTTCTTC.